The T cell receptor beta chain described here comes from a study of T cells expressing NK-cell markers. Study at large: Sorted T-cell subsets CD3+CD56+NKG2C+, CD3+CD56+NKG2C- and CD3+CD56-NKG2C+ were TCR beta-sequenced. Seropositivity for HCMV was found in most of the eight sequenced donors, with one seronegative.

The CDR3 spans 15 residues. Germline lookup yields CDR1 SGHVS and CDR2 FQNEAQ. From the 5' RACE reads, TCRdb lists one entry per CDR3 protein and no DNA. The listing records some 300,000 distinct CDR3 sequences. The clonotype was recovered from a man aged 18 to 30 in good health. The sequencing sample was made of blood T cells: a sorted CD56 or NKG2C T cell subset, CD4+ or CD8+ T cells, or bulk PBMC T cells (not recorded which). This chain joins TRBV7-8 and TRBJ2-7; TCRdb calls TRBD1, which cannot be checked without DNA. CDR3 sequence: CASSLAPDVSYEQYF.